This T cell receptor (beta chain) was documented in a study of blood T cell repertoires in COVID-19. On the study more broadly: Samples of COVID-19 (acute and convalescent) were obtained from the United States, Italy and Spain. Sources were T cells, B-cell-depleted T cells, or PBMCs; the material itself was cDNA or gDNA.

The table lists this clone with a few counts. The assay was immunoSEQ multiplex PCR, and TCRdb's table has in-frame clones only and misses some. The sample has 150,000 to 200,000 clones, about four fifths seen once. Germline CDR1 and CDR2: SGHNT and YYREEE (reference sequence). There are 15 residues in the CDR3. V shed 5 bases and J 4 bases; nucleotides not matched to a gene: 5. The chain carries TRBV5-4 and TRBJ2-1, with 11 bases matching TRBD2. This sequence originates from a man in his sixties with active or convalescent COVID-19. The sequenced sample consisted of peripheral blood. Here the CDR3 DNA reads TGTGCCAGCAGATCTCTAGCGGGGGGTTACAATGAGCAGTTCTTC. The encoded protein is CASRSLAGGYNEQFF.